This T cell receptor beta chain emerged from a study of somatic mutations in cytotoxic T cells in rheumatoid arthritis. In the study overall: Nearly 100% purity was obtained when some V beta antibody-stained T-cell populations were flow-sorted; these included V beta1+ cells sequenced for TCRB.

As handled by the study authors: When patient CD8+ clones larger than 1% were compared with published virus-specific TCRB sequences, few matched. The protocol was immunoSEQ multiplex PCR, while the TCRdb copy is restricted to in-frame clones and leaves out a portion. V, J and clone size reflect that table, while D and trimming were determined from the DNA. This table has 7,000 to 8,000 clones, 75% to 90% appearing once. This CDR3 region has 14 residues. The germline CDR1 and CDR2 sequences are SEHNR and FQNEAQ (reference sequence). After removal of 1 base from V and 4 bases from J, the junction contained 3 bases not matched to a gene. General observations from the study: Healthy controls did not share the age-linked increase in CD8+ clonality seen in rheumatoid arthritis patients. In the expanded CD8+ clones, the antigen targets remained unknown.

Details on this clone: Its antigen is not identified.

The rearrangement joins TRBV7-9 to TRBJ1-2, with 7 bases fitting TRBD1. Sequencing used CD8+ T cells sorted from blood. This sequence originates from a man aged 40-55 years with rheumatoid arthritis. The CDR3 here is CASSLEDRRYGYTF. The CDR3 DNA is TGTGCCAGCAGCTTAGAGGACAGGCGCTATGGCTACACCTTC.